This T cell receptor beta chain comes out of a study of PD-1 blockade in classical Hodgkin lymphoma (dated by TCRdb to about 2020). Broadly, across the study: Nivolumab dosing was 3 mg/kg intravenously every 2 weeks, continuing until either disease progression or unacceptable toxicity. The study used CyTOF and TCR beta sequencing to define a peripheral blood immune signature of response to PD-1 blockade in classical Hodgkin lymphoma.

In the germline V gene, CDR1 corresponds to SGHVS and CDR2 to FNYEAQ. The CDR3 sequence holds 12 residues, the cysteine and phenylalanine included. Solely the CDR3 DNA is kept, with 36 bases framed from the first base. V is reduced by 1 base and J by 5 bases, leaving a spacing of 5 bases between them. General findings and caveats noted by the study authors: The study was restricted to a single clinical trial cohort, and the causes of repertoire differences, possibly disease activity or prior therapy, were left undefined. Baseline diversity similar to that of newly diagnosed patients was observed in trial patients achieving complete response, whereas significantly lower diversity was observed in partial responders and progressors. A significant rise by C4D1 was seen in CD4+ but not CD8+ TCR diversity (p=0.0027 vs p=0.16), with the rise being most apparent in complete responders (p=0.02). Patients starting nivolumab less than 1 year after ASCT had lower diversity and were excluded from later analyses to avoid confounding by immune reconstitution. Baseline TCR diversity was reported as lower in newly diagnosed patients than in healthy donors, and lower still in relapsed/refractory patients.

Interpreted using the paper, the time point label stands for: cycle 4 day 1 (C4D1), after about 6 weeks of nivolumab. All trial patients had relapsed after autologous stem cell transplantation, with cohorts A, B and C differing in prior brentuximab vedotin exposure. Magnetic negative selection with a Miltenyi CD4+ T cell isolation kit was used to purify CD4+ T cells from thawed PBMCs. The trial cohort included roughly 60 patients with relapsed/refractory classical Hodgkin lymphoma, and each patient had a best overall response of complete response, partial response or progressive disease. In the multi-cohort phase II CheckMate 205 trial, trial patients received single-agent nivolumab. An independent review committee assessed best overall response by applying the 2007 International Working Group response criteria. PBMCs from the trial were collected at three points: immediately before nivolumab initiation (C1D1), and during therapy at cycle 2 day 1 and cycle 4 day 1. After peripheral blood was drawn into 8 mL Vacutainer Cell Preparation Tubes, PBMCs were isolated by centrifugation and then cryopreserved. Purified CD4+ and CD8+ fractions were generated only in cases for which an additional PBMC sample was available. On LS columns in a quadroMACS separator, the magnetically labelled cells were depleted, and the flow-through was collected as the purified fraction.

The Qiagen DNeasy kit was used to extract genomic DNA both from unsorted PBMCs and from the negatively selected CD4+ and CD8+ fractions. TCR beta CDR3 regions were subjected to amplification by immunoSEQ multiplex PCR with primers that anneal to V and J segments. Amplification bias was minimized using a synthetic immune receptor repertoire, and residual bias was removed computationally after sequencing. As for how the authors treated the data: Repertoire diversity was quantified as the Shannon entropy index using custom Python scripts. Unsorted, CD4+ and CD8+ repertoires were examined separately, except in combined analyses, for which CD4+ and CD8+ sequences were merged in silico. Clonal expansion was defined as a frequency increase of at least 2-fold after treatment compared with C1D1, and clones undetected at baseline were assigned a pseudocount of 0.5. Singleton clones were defined as clones with 0 or 1 copy at C1D1, and non-singleton clones were defined as clones with 2 or more copies. Clones expanded in unsorted samples were annotated as CD4+, CD8+ or unknown by matching protein sequences in sorted samples from the same patient. Diversity changes from C1D1 to C4D1 were tested in paired samples using Wilcoxon tests. As stored in TCRdb, this immuneACCESS dataset retains in-frame rearrangements with V and J assigned. A fraction of the clones does not appear; measured against another copy, unresolved V genes explain less than half of the discrepancy, and the remainder lacks a known reason. Clone size and the V and J calls come from that table; the DNA yielded D and trimming. The sample yields 20,000 to 25,000 clones; around 86% were counted once. The biggest ten clones account for 3.1% of the sample.

Comments on this clone: Its antigen specificity is not known. Per-nucleotide qualities are absent, and no much larger clonotype sits a single base away.

The sequences come from CD4+ T cells from blood, collected before the fourth cycle of nivolumab. The source of this sequence is a human donor with classical Hodgkin lymphoma. The chain is encoded by TRBV7-6 joined to TRBJ1-2, with the D gene call left open. The base sequence is TGTGCCAGCAGCTTAGGGGAGTATGGCTACACCTTC. Its protein is CASSLGEYGYTF.